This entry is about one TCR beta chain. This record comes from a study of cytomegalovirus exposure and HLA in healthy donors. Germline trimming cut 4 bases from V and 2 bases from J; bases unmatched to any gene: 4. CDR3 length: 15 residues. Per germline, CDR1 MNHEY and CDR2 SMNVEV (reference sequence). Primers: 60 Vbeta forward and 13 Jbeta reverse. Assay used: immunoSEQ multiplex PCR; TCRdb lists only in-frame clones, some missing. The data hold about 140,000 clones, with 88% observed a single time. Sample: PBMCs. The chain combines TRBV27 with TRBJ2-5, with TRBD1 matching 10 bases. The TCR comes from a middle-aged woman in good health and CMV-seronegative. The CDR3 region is CASSSPGQGQETQYF. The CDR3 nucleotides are TGTGCCAGCAGTTCACCGGGACAGGGGCAAGAGACCCAGTACTTC.